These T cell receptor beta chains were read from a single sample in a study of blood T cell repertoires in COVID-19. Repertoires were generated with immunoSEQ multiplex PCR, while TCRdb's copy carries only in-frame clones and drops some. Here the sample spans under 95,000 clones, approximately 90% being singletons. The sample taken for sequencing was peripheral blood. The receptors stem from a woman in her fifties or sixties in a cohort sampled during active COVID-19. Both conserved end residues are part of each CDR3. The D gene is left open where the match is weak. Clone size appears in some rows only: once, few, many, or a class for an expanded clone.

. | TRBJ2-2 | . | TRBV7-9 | TGTGCCAGCAGCTTAGGACTAGAAGCCGGGGAGCTGTTTTTT | CASSLGLEAGELFF
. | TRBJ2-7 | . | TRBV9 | TGTGCCAGCAGCGCCAGGCGAGTCTCCTACGAGCAGTACTTC | CASSARRVSYEQYF
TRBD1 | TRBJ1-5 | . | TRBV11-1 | TGTGCCAGCAGCGAGACAGGGGCTCAGCCCCAGCATTTT | CASSETGAQPQHF
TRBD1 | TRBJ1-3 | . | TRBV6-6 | TGTGCCAGCACGAGCCAGGGGGCTGCAGGAAACACCATATATTTT | CASTSQGAAGNTIYF
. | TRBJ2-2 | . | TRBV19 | TGTGCCAGTAGTATAGTAAGCAGGCCAACCGGGGAGCTGTTTTTT | CASSIVSRPTGELFF
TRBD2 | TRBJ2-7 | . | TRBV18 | TGTGCCAGCTCACCAGCGGGAGGGCCTAGGGAGCAGTACTTC | CASSPAGGPREQYF
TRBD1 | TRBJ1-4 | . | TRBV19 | TGTGCCAGTAATACCGGGACAGGGAATGAAAAACTGTTTTTT | CASNTGTGNEKLFF
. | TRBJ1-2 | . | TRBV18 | TGTGCCAGCTCACCAAGGAGGGACAACTATGGCTACACCTTC | CASSPRRDNYGYTF
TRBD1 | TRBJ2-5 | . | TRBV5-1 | TGCGCCAGCAGGAGTTTATTTGGGACAGGGGTCCAAGAGACCCAGTACTTC | CASRSLFGTGVQETQYF
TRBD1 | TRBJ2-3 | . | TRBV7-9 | TGTGCCAGCAGCTGGGGACAGGGGGCAGATACGCAGTATTTT | CASSWGQGADTQYF
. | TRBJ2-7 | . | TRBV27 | TGTGCCAGCAGTCCCGGACAGAGCTCCTACGAGCAGTACTTC | CASSPGQSSYEQYF
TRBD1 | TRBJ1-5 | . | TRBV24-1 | TGTGCCACCAGTGATTCAGGGGGTCAATTTAAGGTGACTCGGCCCCAGCATTTT | CATSDSGGQFKVTRPQHF
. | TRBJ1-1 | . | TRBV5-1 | TGCGCCAGCGTCGGGGGGAATGAAGCTTTCTTT | CASVGGNEAFF
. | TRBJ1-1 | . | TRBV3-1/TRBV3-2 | TGTGCCAGCAGCCAAGCCCTTACTGAAGCTTTCTTT | CASSQALTEAFF
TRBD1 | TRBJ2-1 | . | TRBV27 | TGTGCCAGCAGTTCCCTCCGGACAGGGGGCATTGAGCAGTTCTTC | CASSSLRTGGIEQFF
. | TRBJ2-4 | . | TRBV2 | TGTGCCAGCAGTGCAGTCCGGGCGGGTCAGTACTTC | CASSAVRAGQYF
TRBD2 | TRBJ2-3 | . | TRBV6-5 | TGTGCCAGCACCGGGACTAGCGGACTCACGCAGTATTTT | CASTGTSGLTQYF
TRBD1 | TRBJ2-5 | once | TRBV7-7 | TGTGCTAGCAGCAAAACAGGGGCCGAGACCCAGTACTTC | CASSKTGAETQYF
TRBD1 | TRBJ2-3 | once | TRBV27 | TGTGCCAGCAGTCGACAGGGGGCAGGCACAGATACGCAGTATTTT | CASSRQGAGTDTQYF
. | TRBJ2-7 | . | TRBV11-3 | TGTGCCAGCAGCTTAAACTACGCGGTTTCCTACGAGCAGTACTTC | CASSLNYAVSYEQYF
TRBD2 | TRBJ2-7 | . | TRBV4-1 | TGCGCCAGCAGCCAAGTAGGGAGGGGCTCCTACGAGCAGTACTTC | CASSQVGRGSYEQYF
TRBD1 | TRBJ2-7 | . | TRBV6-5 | TGTGCCAGCAGCCGCGACGTGACAGGGGTTTTCGAGCAGTACTTC | CASSRDVTGVFEQYF
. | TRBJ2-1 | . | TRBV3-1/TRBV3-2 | TGTGCCAGCAGCCAAGATTTGAGCAATGAGCAGTTCTTC | CASSQDLSNEQFF
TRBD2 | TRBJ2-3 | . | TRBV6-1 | TGTGCCAGCAGTGAAGACGGACTAGCTGATACGCAGTATTTT | CASSEDGLADTQYF
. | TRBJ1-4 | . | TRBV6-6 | TGTGCCAGCAGGGGTCCGACAGGCCCTAATGAAAAACTGTTTTTT | CASRGPTGPNEKLFF
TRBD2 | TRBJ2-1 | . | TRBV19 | TGTGCCAGTAGTATGATCGGGAGGGCCGGGGAGCAGTTCTTC | CASSMIGRAGEQFF
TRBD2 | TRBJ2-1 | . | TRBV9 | TGTGCCAGCAGCGCCGGACTAGCGGGAGCAGGTAATGAGCAGTTCTTC | CASSAGLAGAGNEQFF
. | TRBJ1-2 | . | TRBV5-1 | TGCGCCAGCAGCTTGCCAGGGAAGGTGTACGGCTACACCTTC | CASSLPGKVYGYTF
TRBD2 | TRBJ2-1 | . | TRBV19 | TGTGCCAGTAGTCCCCTGGGCGGGAGGTCCTACAATGAGCAGTTCTTC | CASSPLGGRSYNEQFF
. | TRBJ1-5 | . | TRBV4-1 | TGCGCCAGCAGCCAAGGAGGGATGGGGAATCAGCCCCAGCATTTT | CASSQGGMGNQPQHF